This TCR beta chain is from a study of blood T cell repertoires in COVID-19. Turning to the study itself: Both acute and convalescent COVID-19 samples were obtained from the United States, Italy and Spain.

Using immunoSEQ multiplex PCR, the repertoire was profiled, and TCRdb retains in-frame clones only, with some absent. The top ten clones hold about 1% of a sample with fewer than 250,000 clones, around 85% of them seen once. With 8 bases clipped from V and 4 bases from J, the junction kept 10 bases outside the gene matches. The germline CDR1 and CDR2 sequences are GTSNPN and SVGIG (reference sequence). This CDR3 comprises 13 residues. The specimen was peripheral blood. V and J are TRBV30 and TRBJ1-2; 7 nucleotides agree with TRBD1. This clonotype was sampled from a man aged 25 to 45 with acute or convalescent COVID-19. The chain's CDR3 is CAENTGAAYGYTF. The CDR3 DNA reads TGTGCCGAGAACACAGGGGCGGCCTATGGCTACACCTTC.